Shown below are 18 T cell receptor beta chains from a single sample sequenced in a study of tumor and adjacent non-tumor tissue in lung cancer. Three rounds of nested PCR, following a modified ARM-PCR protocol, produced the TCRbeta library. TCRdb passed the multiplex PCR reads through MiXCR, listing each CDR3 protein once. The sample shows tens of thousands of distinct CDR3 sequences, about 55% of them seen only once. No cell sorting was done before RNA was extracted from the tissue. Distant lung tissue was collected more than 3 cm away from the tumor edge. The sequenced sample was distant non-tumor lung tissue. The receptors derive from a man in his sixties or seventies with non-small cell lung cancer.

In the case of this clonotype: A much larger clone differs by one base, so this may be a read error. V gene TRBV5-5 combines with J gene TRBJ2-6; D is perhaps TRBD2 (6 bases). Germline V CDR1 and CDR2: SGHKS, YYEKEE (reference sequence). The germline V and J ends were trimmed by 9 bases and 3 bases, with 13 bases remaining between them. CDR3 size: 14 residues. CDR3 sequence reads: CANMEGSGANVLTF. In nucleotides, the CDR3 is TGTGCCAACATGGAGGGAAGTGGGGCCAACGTCCTGACTTTC. The variable domain in full, with the rest retrieved from reference TRBV5-5 and TRBJ2-6, is DAGVTQSPTHLIKTRGQQVTLRCSPISGHKSVSWYQQVLGQGPQFIFQYYEKEERGRGNFPDRFSARQFPNYSSELNVNALLLGDSALYLCANMEGSGANVLTFGAGSRLTVL.

This clonotype has just a few counts. The junction does not match germline at one end; this may be a read error. J is TRBJ2-3 and V is TRBV11-2, with a weak D call TRBD2 (6 bases). The germline V gene encodes CDR1 SGHAT and CDR2 FQNNGV. The length of the CDR3 is 14 residues. The CDR3 loop reads CASSSGTLADMQYF. CDR3 in DNA: TGTGCCAGCAGCTCCGGGACTCTTGCAGATATGCAGTATTTC.

A word on this clonotype: At one end, the junction sequence differs from germline, possibly due to a read error. The chain links TRBV4-1 to TRBJ1-6, with TRBD1 as a possible D gene (5 bases). The V gene's germline CDR1 is MGHRA and CDR2 YSYEKL. The CDR3 totals 15 residues. The CDR3 nucleotides are TGCGCCAGCAGCCAGGGGCAGAGTGGGGCTTCACCCTTCCACTTT. This codes for CASSQGQSGASPFHF.

This clonotype was seen a handful of times. This may be a read error: a much more frequent sequence differs by one nucleotide. V is TRBV6-1 and J is TRBJ1-6; tentatively, D is TRBD1 (5 bases). CDR1 and CDR2 from the germline V gene are MNHNS and SASEGT. This CDR3 spans 14 amino acids. CDR3: CASSAGPYNSLLHF. CDR3 sequence (DNA): TGTGCCAGCAGTGCAGGGCCATATAATTCACTCCTCCACTTT.

As to this clonotype: The junction departs from germline at one end; a sequencing error may be responsible. V and J are TRBV11-2 and TRBJ1-1; a possible D gene is TRBD1 (6 bases). CDR1 SGHAT and CDR2 FQNNGV come from the germline V gene. The CDR3 covers 19 residues. The CDR3 loop reads CSSSLGGGRSGTENTEAFF. The CDR3 DNA is TGTTCCAGCAGCTTAGGGGGGGGTCGAAGCGGGACCGAGAACACTGAGGCTTTCTTT.

Worth noting for this clonotype: Possible read error: a much larger clone is one base away. The chain joins TRBV6-1 to TRBJ1-5; D is unresolved. CDR3 length: 13 amino acids. V was trimmed by 3 bases and J by 5 bases, leaving 8 bases between them. Per the germline V gene, CDR1 is MNHNS and CDR2 is SASEGT. The CDR3 DNA reads TGTGCCAGCAGTGAGTATGACCATCAGCCCCAGCATTTT. This codes for CASSEYDHQPQHF.

A single count supports this clonotype. V is TRBV29-1 and J is TRBJ2-1, with TRBD1 matching over 7 bases. Looked up from germline, CDR1 is SQVTM and CDR2 is ANQGSEA. J lost 3 bases, V lost 3 bases, and 5 bases had no gene match. There are 14 residues in the CDR3. This CDR3 reads CSVDEQGNYNEQFF. For the CDR3, the DNA is TGCAGCGTTGATGAACAGGGGAACTACAATGAGCAGTTCTTC.

The V and J genes are TRBV6-1 and TRBJ2-2; D is ambiguous. CDR1 and CDR2 from the germline V gene are MNHNS and SASEGT. Trimming took off 8 bases at V and 3 bases at J, with 13 bases between the two ends. The CDR3 is 14 residues long. CDR3 DNA: TGTGCCAGCCTCCCATGCGGATACACCGGGGAGCTGTTTTTT. Its translation: CASLPCGYTGELFF.

Comments on this clonotype: This clone may be a read error of a much larger clone one base away. This chain uses TRBV20-1 with TRBJ1-2, with a tentative D call TRBD1 (5 bases). The CDR3 is 15 residues long. Trimming cost V 0 bases and J 7 bases, with 18 bases left between them. CDR1 and CDR2 (germline): DFQATT, SNEGSKA (reference sequence). CDR3 loop: CSARDPAGLVCGYTF. CDR3 bases: TGCAGTGCTAGAGATCCGGCGGGACTTGTTTGTGGCTACACCTTC.

This clonotype has more than one count but fewer than ten. V usage is TRBV24-1 and J usage is TRBJ2-7; D is unclear. This CDR3 has 13 amino acids. Trimming cost V 1 base and J 4 bases, with 7 bases left between them. Germline V gives CDR1 KGHDR, CDR2 SFDVKD. In nucleotides, the CDR3 is TGTGCCACCAGTGATTTAAAGAATTACGAGCAGTACTTC. This encodes CATSDLKNYEQYF.

Regarding this clonotype: This is likely a read error, given that the CDR3 carries no conserved phenylalanine or tryptophan at its end. The DNA is left out, because the CDR3 cannot be placed on it with certainty; the CDR3 is given as TCRdb lists it. CDR3: CASSPAGNEQFL. The chain couples TRBV11-3 to TRBJ2-1; TRBD2 is the table's D call, not checked against the DNA. The CDR3 spans 12 residues, counting both ends. Germline V gene lookup returns CDR1 SGHNT and CDR2 YENEEA.

The V gene is TRBV30, the J gene TRBJ2-6, with 8 nucleotides matching TRBD1. The CDR3 runs 19 residues. Per germline, CDR1 GTSNPN and CDR2 SVGIG (reference sequence). V trimming: 2 bases; J trimming: 1 base; junction bases outside the gene matches: 13. This chain's CDR3 is CAWSYWAGGVRSGANVLTF. For the CDR3, the DNA is TGTGCCTGGAGTTACTGGGCAGGGGGCGTGCGGTCTGGGGCCAACGTCCTGACTTTC.

As regards this clonotype: This may arise from a read error, as a much more abundant clone is one base away. The genes are TRBV6-1 and TRBJ2-3, with no clear D. Germline values: CDR1 MNHNS, CDR2 SASEGT. Trimming removed 7 bases from V and 2 bases from J, with 13 bases in between. This CDR3 comprises 14 residues. Written as DNA, the CDR3 is TGTGCCAGCATGACGGGCACAAACACAGATACGCAGTATTTT. Its protein is CASMTGTNTDTQYF.

Of note for this clonotype: A much larger clone sits a single nucleotide away, making a read error possible. The chain uses TRBV6-7 and TRBJ2-5; no firm D call. TRBV6-7 is flagged as an ORF with uncertain function. The CDR3 is made up of 12 amino acids. V lost 1 base, J lost 4 bases, and 4 bases lay in between. This chain's CDR3 is CASSYCPETQYF. Written as DNA, the CDR3 is TGTGCCAGCAGTTACTGTCCAGAGACCCAGTACTTC.

This clonotype was counted once. This clone may be a read error of a much larger clone one base away. The rearrangement joins TRBV6-1 to TRBJ2-3; D might be TRBD1 (6 bases). The CDR3 loop spans 13 amino acids. V lost 10 bases, J lost 6 bases, and 17 bases lay in between. The germline V gene has CDR1 MNHNS and CDR2 SASEGT. As DNA, the CDR3 is TGTGCCAACTGGGCCAGGGGATTTGATACGCAGTATTTT. Its translation: CANWARGFDTQYF.

Of note for this clonotype: A junction end diverges from the germline sequence, so it may reflect a read error. CDR3 DNA: TGCGCCAGCAGCCAAGGTCTAACTAGCGGGGGACTAGCCAAAGACATTAAGTACTTC. Amino acids: CASSQGLTSGGLAKDIKYF. This chain joins TRBV4-1 and TRBJ2-4; 11 positions agree with TRBD2. Germline V lookup: CDR1 MGHRA, CDR2 YSYEKL. The CDR3 contains 19 residues.

This clonotype was counted between two and nine times. A read error is possible here, since a much larger clone lies one base away. The chain links TRBV19 to TRBJ2-1; D gene ambiguous. CDR3 length equals 13 residues. Germline CDR1 and CDR2: LNHDA and SQIVND (reference sequence). The CDR3 protein is CVVMLGKGDEQFF. In DNA, the CDR3 is TGTGTCGTGATGTTAGGCAAAGGTGATGAGCAGTTCTTC.

This sequence joins TRBV4-1 and TRBJ2-6; possible D gene TRBD1, 6 bases. CDR1 MGHRA and CDR2 YSYEKL come from the germline V gene. The CDR3 consists of 21 residues. Between the trimmed V and J ends, which lost 5 bases and 0 bases, there was a span of 26 bases. The chain's CDR3 is CASSSRKPPEQGHSGANVLTF. CDR3 in DNA: TGCGCCAGCAGCTCACGGAAACCACCTGAACAGGGCCACTCTGGGGCCAACGTCCTGACTTTC.